These T cell receptor beta chains were read from a single sample in a study of neurological immune-mediated disorders. Via MiXCR, TCRdb re-called the 5' RACE reads, giving one row per CDR3 protein. Of about 74,000 distinct CDR3 sequences listed, around 5.5% were seen once; the top ten hold about 8%. The sample consisted of PBMCs. The source of these receptors is a man in his late teens or twenties with multiple sclerosis. Each CDR3 is given with its conserved first and last residue. D genes are given only for firm matches. Clone sizes are given selectively: once, few, many, or a class where the clone is expanded.

CDR3 length	D gene	V gene	clone size	J gene	CDR3 DNA	CDR3 protein
13	TRBD2	TRBV27	many	TRBJ2-1	TGTGCCAGCAGTCACTCGGGACTAGCGGAGCAGTTCTTC	CASSHSGLAEQFF
13	.	TRBV6-6	many	TRBJ1-1	TGTGCCAGCAGTTATAGGCCCGGCACTGAAGCTTTCTTT	CASSYRPGTEAFF
15	.	TRBV19	few	TRBJ2-1	TGTGCCAGTAGGCTTTTTGGGGGCTCCTACAATGAGCAGTTCTTC	CASRLFGGSYNEQFF
15	TRBD1	TRBV7-3	many	TRBJ2-1	TGTGCCAGCAGCTTGACAGGGGGCGCGGAGGGTGAGCAGTTCTTC	CASSLTGGAEGEQFF
16	.	TRBV18	few	TRBJ2-3	TGTGCCAGCTCACCACCGGGCGGTTCCCGCGCAGATACGCAGTATTTT	CASSPPGGSRADTQYF
12	TRBD2	TRBV30	many	TRBJ2-7	TGTGCCTGGAGTGTACTAGCGGGAGAGCAGTACTTC	CAWSVLAGEQYF
14	TRBD1	TRBV6-5	many	TRBJ1-5	TGTGCCAGCAGGCGACAGGGGGCTGAGCAGCCCCAGCATTTT	CASRRQGAEQPQHF
15	.	TRBV20-1	few	TRBJ2-3	TGCAGTGCTAGAGAGATGGGCCAGAGCACAGATACGCAGTATTTT	CSAREMGQSTDTQYF
14	.	TRBV5-1	few	TRBJ1-1	TGCGCCAGCAAGGGTACGGGACGGAACACTGAAGCTTTCTTT	CASKGTGRNTEAFF
17	TRBD2	TRBV4-2	many	TRBJ2-5	TGTGCCAGCAGCCAAGGACTAGCGGGAGGAGTTGAGGAGACCCAGTACTTC	CASSQGLAGGVEETQYF
14	.	TRBV6-1	many	TRBJ1-2	TGTGCCAGCAGTGTAGACACCTCGAGGAGGGGCTACACCTTC	CASSVDTSRRGYTF
19	TRBD1	TRBV27	.	TRBJ1-5	TGTGCCAGCAGACCCGGGACAGGGGGCCCCACCTGGAGCAATCAGCCCCAGAATTTT	CASRPGTGGPTWSNQPQNF
13	.	TRBV20-1	many	TRBJ2-3	TGCAGTGCCAAAGGAGCCACCACAGATACGCAGTATTTT	CSAKGATTDTQYF
13	.	TRBV24-1	many	TRBJ1-6	TGTGCCACCAGTGTCGACGGGAATTCACCCCTCCACTTT	CATSVDGNSPLHF
14	.	TRBV4-2	many	TRBJ2-1	TGTGCCAGCAGCCCAGGAGAGACCTACAATGAGCAGTTCTTC	CASSPGETYNEQFF
14	.	TRBV6-1	many	TRBJ1-5	TGTGCCAGCAGTGAAAGGGGGGGAGGTCAGCCCCAGCATTTT	CASSERGGGQPQHF
18	.	TRBV12-3/TRBV12-4	many	TRBJ1-5	TGTGCCAGCAGTTTAGGTGACAGGTCCCCTTATAGCAATCAGCCCCAGCATTTT	CASSLGDRSPYSNQPQHF
13	.	TRBV10-3	many	TRBJ1-4	TGTGCCATCAGTGAGAGGGGGGATGAAAAACTGTTTTTT	CAISERGDEKLFF
15	.	TRBV5-5	many	TRBJ1-2	TGTGCCAGCAGCTTGGGCCCCCTGTACGACTATGGCTACACCTTC	CASSLGPLYDYGYTF
16	.	TRBV7-6	.	TRBJ2-1	TGTGCCAGCAGCTTTCTAGTGGACTACCAGCCCCATGAGCAGTTCTTC	CASSFLVDYQPHEQFF
14	.	TRBV5-6	many	TRBJ1-2	TGTGCCAGCAGCTTGTTCAACGGGGACTATGGCTACACCTTC	CASSLFNGDYGYTF
14	TRBD2	TRBV29-1	many	TRBJ2-7	TGCAGCGGGGGGAGCGGGAGTCTGGTCTACGAGCAGTACTTC	CSGGSGSLVYEQYF
14	.	TRBV7-2	many	TRBJ2-7	TGTGCCAGCAGCTTAGCTAGCGGCCCGCCAAGGCAGTACTTC	CASSLASGPPRQYF
13	TRBD1	TRBV20-1	many	TRBJ2-7	TGCAGTGCTAGTGGGGACAGGGACTACGAGCAGTACTTC	CSASGDRDYEQYF
15	.	TRBV7-2	many	TRBJ2-7	TGTGCCAGCAGCCCGGTTTCGACCCAATCCTACGAGCAGTACTTC	CASSPVSTQSYEQYF
14	.	TRBV5-1	many	TRBJ1-1	TGCGCCAGCAGTGCGGGACAAATGAACACTGAAGCTTTCTTT	CASSAGQMNTEAFF
14	.	TRBV24-1	many	TRBJ1-5	TGTGCCACCAGTGATAGGGTCACAGTTCGGCCCCAGCATTTT	CATSDRVTVRPQHF
16	TRBD1	TRBV5-1	many	TRBJ2-1	TGCGCCAGCAGCTTGCAGGGACAGGGAGGCTACAATGAGCAGTTCTTC	CASSLQGQGGYNEQFF
18	TRBD2	TRBV7-6	many	TRBJ2-6	TGTGCCAGCAGCCCCCGGGGGGGGAGCGGCTCTGGGGCCAACGTCCTGACTTTC	CASSPRGGSGSGANVLTF
17	.	TRBV7-2	many	TRBJ2-5	TGTGCCAGCAGCGCCCGATGGGGGGCGCCCTCACAAGAGACCCAGTACTTC	CASSARWGAPSQETQYF
19	.	TRBV2	many	TRBJ1-2	TGTGCCAGCAGTGAAAACTGGTGGGCAGGGAGAAGGAGAGACTATGGCTACACCTTC	CASSENWWAGRRRDYGYTF
15	.	TRBV28	many	TRBJ1-5	TGTGCCAGCAGTTTTACAAGGGGTCAAGCTCAGCCCCAGCATTTT	CASSFTRGQAQPQHF
14	TRBD2	TRBV20-1	medium-sized	TRBJ2-5	TGCAGTGCTAGAGATCGGCTAGCGGGAGAGACCCAGTACTTC	CSARDRLAGETQYF
12	.	TRBV2	few	TRBJ1-2	TGTGCCAGCAGTGTAAACATCTCTGGCTACACCTTC	CASSVNISGYTF
13	.	TRBV6-6	many	TRBJ1-1	TGTGCCAGCAGTTCACCGCGGAACACTGAAGCTTTCTTT	CASSSPRNTEAFF
14	.	TRBV20-1	many	TRBJ1-6	TGCAGTGCTAGACAGGGCCAATCTCATTCACCCCTCAACTTT	CSARQGQSHSPLNF
14	.	TRBV11-2	many	TRBJ2-1	TGTGCCAGCAGCTTACGGAGGGACAACAATGAGCAGTTCTTC	CASSLRRDNNEQFF
15	.	TRBV27	many	TRBJ2-7	TGTGCCAGCAAAGGATTCCACTCTGGTGCTTACGAGCAGTACTTC	CASKGFHSGAYEQYF
17	.	TRBV5-1	.	TRBJ2-6	TGCGCCAGCAGCTTTAGCGGTCCCCTCTCTGGGGCCAACGTCCTGACTTTC	CASSFSGPLSGANVLTF
14	TRBD1	TRBV20-1	many	TRBJ2-1	TGCAGTGCCCCGAGACAGGGCCCCTACAATGAGCAGTTCTTC	CSAPRQGPYNEQFF
15	TRBD1	TRBV5-6	many	TRBJ2-7	TGTGCCAGCAGCAGACGGACAGGGAGCTCCTACGAGCAGTACTTC	CASSRRTGSSYEQYF
15	TRBD2	TRBV5-1	many	TRBJ2-3	TGCGCCAGCGCAACCTCCGGGACTAGCGCAGATACGCAGTATTTT	CASATSGTSADTQYF
13	.	TRBV6-2/TRBV6-3	many	TRBJ2-1	TGTGCCAGCAGTTATACTGGTGGGAATGAGCAGTTCTTC	CASSYTGGNEQFF
12	TRBD2	TRBV29-1	many	TRBJ2-7	TGCAGCGTTGTCCGGGGGGCCTACGAGCAGTACTTC	CSVVRGAYEQYF
15	TRBD1	TRBV3-1	many	TRBJ1-4	TGTGCCAGCAGCCAGGGACAGACAACTAATGAAAAACTGTTTTTT	CASSQGQTTNEKLFF
15	.	TRBV5-6	many	TRBJ2-5	TGTGCCAGCAGGCCTCTCTACAAAGCCCCAGAGACCCAGTACTTC	CASRPLYKAPETQYF
16	.	TRBV14	.	TRBJ2-7	TGTGCCAGCAGCCAAGTCGGAGGAGTCGGGTCCTACGAGCAGTACTTC	CASSQVGGVGSYEQYF
16	TRBD2	TRBV12-3/TRBV12-4	few	TRBJ2-3	TGTGCCAGCAGTTTCGTCCTAGCGGGGGCGACAGATACGCAGTATTTT	CASSFVLAGATDTQYF
15	.	TRBV12-3/TRBV12-4	many	TRBJ1-4	TGTGCCAGCAGTTCCCGGCCATCCCAAGGGGAAAAACTGTTTTTT	CASSSRPSQGEKLFF
14	.	TRBV6-5	few	TRBJ2-7	TGTGCCAGCAGTTACAAGGGGGTAGGTTACGAGCAGTACTTC	CASSYKGVGYEQYF
14	TRBD1	TRBV20-1	many	TRBJ1-3	TGCAGTGCTCGAATCCGGACAGGTGGAAACACCATATATTTT	CSARIRTGGNTIYF